This T cell receptor beta chain was sequenced during a study of blood T cell repertoires in COVID-19. Overall study context: Italy, Spain and the United States were the sources of the convalescent and acute COVID-19 samples. PBMCs, B-cell-depleted T cells, or T cells provided the cDNA or gDNA that made up the material.

There are 15 residues in the CDR3. Germline CDR1 SEHNR, CDR2 FQNEAQ (reference sequence). With 2 bases removed from V and 2 bases from J, the gap between germline ends came to 10 bases. In the original workflow: Using reference gene primer amplification, nucleated cell counts were estimated. Sequenced by immunoSEQ multiplex PCR; TCRdb stores in-frame clones only, minus some. The D gene and trimming were derived from the DNA, and the V and J assignments and clone size from that table. The repertoire includes about 240,000 clones, around 90% of them detected once, and approximately 7.9% sits in the top ten.

V usage is TRBV7-9 and J usage is TRBJ2-1; a possible D gene is TRBD2 (6 bases). This clonotype was sampled from a man in his sixties who had recovered from COVID-19. The sample was peripheral blood. This CDR3 reads CASSLWGEAYNEQFF. The CDR3, as DNA: TGTGCCAGCAGCTTATGGGGGGAGGCCTACAATGAGCAGTTCTTC.